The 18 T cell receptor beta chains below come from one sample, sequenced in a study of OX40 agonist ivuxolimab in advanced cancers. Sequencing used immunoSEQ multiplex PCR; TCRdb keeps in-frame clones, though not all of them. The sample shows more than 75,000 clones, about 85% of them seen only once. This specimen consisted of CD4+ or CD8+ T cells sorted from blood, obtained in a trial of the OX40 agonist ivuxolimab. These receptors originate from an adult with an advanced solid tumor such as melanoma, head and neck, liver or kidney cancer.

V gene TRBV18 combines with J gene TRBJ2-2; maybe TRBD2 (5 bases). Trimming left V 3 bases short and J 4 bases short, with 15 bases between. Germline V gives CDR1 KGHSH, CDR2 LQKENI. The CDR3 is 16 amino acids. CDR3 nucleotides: TGTGCCAGCTCACCGACGTCGGACTCCAGCACCGGGGAGCTGTTTTTT. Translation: CASSPTSDSSTGELFF.

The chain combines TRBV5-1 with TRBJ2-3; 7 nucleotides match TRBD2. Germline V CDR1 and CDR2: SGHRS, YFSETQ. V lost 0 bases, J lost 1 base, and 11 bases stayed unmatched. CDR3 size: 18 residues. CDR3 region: CASSLAGRGRGGTDTQYF. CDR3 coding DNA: TGCGCCAGCAGCTTGGCCGGTAGGGGCCGGGGGGGCACAGATACGCAGTATTTT.

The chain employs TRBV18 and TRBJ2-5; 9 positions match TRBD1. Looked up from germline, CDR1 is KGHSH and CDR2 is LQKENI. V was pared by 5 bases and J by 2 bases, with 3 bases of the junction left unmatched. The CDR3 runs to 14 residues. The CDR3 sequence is CASSKQGAQETQYF. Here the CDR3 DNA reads TGTGCCAGCTCAAAACAGGGGGCTCAAGAGACCCAGTACTTC. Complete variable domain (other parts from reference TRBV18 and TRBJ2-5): NAGVMQNPRHLVRRRGQEARLRCSPMKGHSHVYWYRQLPEEGLKFMVYLQKENIIDESGMPKERFSAEFPKEGPSILRIQQVVRGDSAAYFCASSKQGAQETQYFGPGTRLLVL.

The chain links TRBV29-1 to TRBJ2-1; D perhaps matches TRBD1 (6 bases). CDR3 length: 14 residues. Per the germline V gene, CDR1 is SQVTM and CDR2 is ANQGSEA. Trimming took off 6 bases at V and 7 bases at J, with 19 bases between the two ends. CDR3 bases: TGCAGCGTGGGGCAGGGGCCAATGTGGAATGAGCAGTTCTTC. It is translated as CSVGQGPMWNEQFF.

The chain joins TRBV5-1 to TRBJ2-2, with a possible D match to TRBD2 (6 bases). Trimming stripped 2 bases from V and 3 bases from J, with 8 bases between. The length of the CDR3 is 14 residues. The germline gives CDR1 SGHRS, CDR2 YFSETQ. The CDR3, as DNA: TGCGCCAGCAGCTTCCCTAGCGACACCGGGGAGCTGTTTTTT. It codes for CASSFPSDTGELFF.

In nucleotides, the CDR3 is TGCGCCAGCAGTCCCCTAACCCCAGGGACCTACGAGCAGTACGTC. This gives the protein CASSPLTPGTYEQYV. The chain is built from TRBV23-1 and TRBJ2-7; a weak D match, TRBD1 (5 bases). TRBV23-1 has ORF status, its function being uncertain. The CDR3 has 15 amino acids. V shed 4 bases and J shed 2 bases, with 15 bases lying between them.

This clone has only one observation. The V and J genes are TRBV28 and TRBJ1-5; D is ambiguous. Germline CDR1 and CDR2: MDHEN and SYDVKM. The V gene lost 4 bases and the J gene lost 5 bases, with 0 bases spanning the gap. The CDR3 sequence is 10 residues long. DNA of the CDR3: TGTGCCAGCAGTTATCAGCCCCAGCATTTT. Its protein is CASSYQPQHF.

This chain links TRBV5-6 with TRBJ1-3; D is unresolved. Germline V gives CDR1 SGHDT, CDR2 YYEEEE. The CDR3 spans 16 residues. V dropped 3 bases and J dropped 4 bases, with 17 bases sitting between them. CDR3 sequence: CASSWGASAGGNTIYF. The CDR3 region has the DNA TGTGCCAGCAGCTGGGGAGCCTCGGCGGGAGGAAACACCATATATTTT.

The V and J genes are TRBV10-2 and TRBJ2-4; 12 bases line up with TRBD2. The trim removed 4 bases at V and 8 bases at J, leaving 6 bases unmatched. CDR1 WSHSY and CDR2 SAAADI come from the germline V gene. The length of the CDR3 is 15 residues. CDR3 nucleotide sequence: TGCGCCAGCAGTGTCGCTAGCGGGGGGGGAGACATTCAGTACTTC. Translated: CASSVASGGGDIQYF.

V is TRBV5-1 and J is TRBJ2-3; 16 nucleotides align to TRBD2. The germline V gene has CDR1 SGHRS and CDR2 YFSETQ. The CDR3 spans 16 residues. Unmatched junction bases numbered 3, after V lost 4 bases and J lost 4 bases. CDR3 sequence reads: CASSPGTSGGADTQYF. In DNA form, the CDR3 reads TGCGCCAGCAGCCCTGGGACTAGCGGGGGGGCAGATACGCAGTATTTT.

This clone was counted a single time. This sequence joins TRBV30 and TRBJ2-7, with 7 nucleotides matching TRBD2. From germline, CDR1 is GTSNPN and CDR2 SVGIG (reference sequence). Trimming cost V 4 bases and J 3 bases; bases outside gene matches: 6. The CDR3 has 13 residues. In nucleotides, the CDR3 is TGTGCCTGGACCAGGACGGGGGGCTACGAGCAGTACTTC. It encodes CAWTRTGGYEQYF.

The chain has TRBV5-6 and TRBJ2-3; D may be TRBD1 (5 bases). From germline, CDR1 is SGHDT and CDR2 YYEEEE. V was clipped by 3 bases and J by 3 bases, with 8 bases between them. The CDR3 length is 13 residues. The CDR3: CASSSRVTDTQYF. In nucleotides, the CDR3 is TGTGCCAGCAGCTCCAGGGTTACAGATACGCAGTATTTT.

In DNA form, the CDR3 reads TGTGCCTGGGGTCACGGACTTTCAGATACGCAGTATTTT. Residues: CAWGHGLSDTQYF. The chain combines TRBV30 with TRBJ2-3, with D perhaps TRBD2 (5 bases). CDR1 GTSNPN and CDR2 SVGIG come from the germline V gene (reference sequence). V lost 5 bases and J lost 4, with 13 bases in between. This CDR3 spans 13 amino acids.

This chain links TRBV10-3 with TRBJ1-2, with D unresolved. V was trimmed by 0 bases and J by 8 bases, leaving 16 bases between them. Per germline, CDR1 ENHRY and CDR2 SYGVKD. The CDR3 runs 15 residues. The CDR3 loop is CAISESKTVKRGYTF. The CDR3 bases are TGTGCCATCAGTGAGTCCAAGACCGTGAAGAGGGGCTACACCTTC.

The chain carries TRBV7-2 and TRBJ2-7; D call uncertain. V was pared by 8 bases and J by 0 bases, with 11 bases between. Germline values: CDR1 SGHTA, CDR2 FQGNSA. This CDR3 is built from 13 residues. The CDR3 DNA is TGTGCCAGCGCCCGGACCCACTCCTACGAGCAGTACGTC. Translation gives CASARTHSYEQYV.

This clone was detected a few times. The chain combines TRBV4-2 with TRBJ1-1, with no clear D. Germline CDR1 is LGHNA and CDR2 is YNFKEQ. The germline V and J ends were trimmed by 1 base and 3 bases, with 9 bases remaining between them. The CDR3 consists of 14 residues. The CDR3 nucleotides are TGTGCCAGCAGCCAAGCTAGTCTCTACACTGAAGCTTTCTTT. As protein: CASSQASLYTEAFF.

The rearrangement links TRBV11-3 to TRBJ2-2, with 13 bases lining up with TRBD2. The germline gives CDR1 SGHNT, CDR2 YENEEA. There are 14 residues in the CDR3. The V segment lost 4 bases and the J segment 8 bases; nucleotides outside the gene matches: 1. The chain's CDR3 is CASSSGLAGGELFF. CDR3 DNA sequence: TGTGCCAGCAGCTCGGGACTAGCGGGGGGGGAGCTGTTTTTT.

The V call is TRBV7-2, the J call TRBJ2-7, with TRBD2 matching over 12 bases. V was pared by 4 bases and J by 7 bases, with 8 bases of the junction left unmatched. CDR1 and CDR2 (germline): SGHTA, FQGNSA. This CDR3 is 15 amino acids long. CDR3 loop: CASSSRTSGNWEQYF. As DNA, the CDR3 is TGTGCCAGCAGCTCCCGGACTAGCGGGAACTGGGAGCAGTACTTC.